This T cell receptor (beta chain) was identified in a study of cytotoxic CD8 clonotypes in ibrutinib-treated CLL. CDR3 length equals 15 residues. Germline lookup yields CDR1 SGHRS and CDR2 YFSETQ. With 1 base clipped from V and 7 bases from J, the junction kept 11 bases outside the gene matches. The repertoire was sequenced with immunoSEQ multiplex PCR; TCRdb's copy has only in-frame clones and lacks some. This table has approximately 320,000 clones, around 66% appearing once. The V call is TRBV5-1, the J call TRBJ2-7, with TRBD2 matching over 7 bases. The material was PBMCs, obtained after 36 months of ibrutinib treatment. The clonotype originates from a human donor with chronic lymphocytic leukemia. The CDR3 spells CASSLFAGVGSEQYF. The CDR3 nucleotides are TGCGCCAGCAGCTTGTTTGCGGGAGTTGGAAGTGAGCAGTACTTC.